The subject of this entry is one TCR beta chain. Its specificity is not known. Treatment meaning: oral pan-JAK inhibitor, 5-10 mg twice daily. This specimen comes from a study of CD8+ T cells in alopecia areata. Study-level findings and limits: Any link of baseline CD8+ expansion to response, resting on one nonresponder, remains uncertain.

Germline V CDR1 and CDR2: SQVTM, ANQGSEA. Trimming took 7 bases from V and 3 from J; bases not matched to a gene: 8. The CDR3 is 13 residues long. cDNA serving as the sequencing template came from extracted, reverse transcribed RNA. Sequencing used immunoSEQ multiplex PCR; TCRdb keeps in-frame clones, though not all of them. The data show about 160,000 clones, 50% to 70% seen once. The chain links TRBV29-1 to TRBJ1-1; 7 nucleotides match TRBD1. Here the sequenced sample was CD4+ T cells sorted from blood, taken at week 4, from a patient treated with tofacitinib. The sequence was obtained from a human donor with alopecia areata. CDR3: CSATDRLDTEAFF. In nucleotides, the CDR3 is TGCAGCGCTACGGACAGGCTCGACACTGAAGCTTTCTTT.